This TCR beta chain was sequenced during a study of cytomegalovirus exposure and HLA in healthy donors. Study background: Unique TCRs from HLA-typed donors, 70 million to 100 million of them, were held in an early data release. Regarding the study as a whole: The authors enumerated over 150 TCR beta chains as linked to cytomegalovirus.

CDR3 length: 14 amino acids. Germline V gives CDR1 MNHEY, CDR2 SVGAGI. Trimming cost V 4 bases and J 2 bases, with 12 bases left between them. Primers included in the PCR were 60 Vbeta and 13 Jbeta primers. Sequenced by immunoSEQ multiplex PCR; TCRdb stores in-frame clones only, minus some. The profile shows around 70,000 clones, more than 75% of them singletons. Comments on this clone: Its antigen is not known.

The rearrangement uses TRBV6-5 and TRBJ2-7; TRBD2 is a possible D gene (6 bases). The receptor comes from a girl aged 10 to 17 in good health and CMV-seropositive. Sequencing used PBMCs. The DNA of the CDR3 is TGTGCCAGCAGTTCGCCGGGACTTACCTACGAGCAGTACTTC. Amino acid sequence: CASSSPGLTYEQYF.